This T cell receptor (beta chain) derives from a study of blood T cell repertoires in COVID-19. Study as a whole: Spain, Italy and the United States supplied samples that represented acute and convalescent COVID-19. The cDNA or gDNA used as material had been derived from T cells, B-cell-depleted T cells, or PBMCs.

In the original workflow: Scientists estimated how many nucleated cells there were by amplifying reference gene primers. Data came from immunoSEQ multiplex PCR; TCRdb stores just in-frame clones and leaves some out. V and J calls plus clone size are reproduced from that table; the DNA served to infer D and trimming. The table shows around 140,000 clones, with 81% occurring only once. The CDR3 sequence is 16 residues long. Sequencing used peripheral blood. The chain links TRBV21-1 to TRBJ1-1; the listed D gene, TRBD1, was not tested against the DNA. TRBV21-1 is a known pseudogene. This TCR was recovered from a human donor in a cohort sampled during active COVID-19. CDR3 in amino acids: CASSTDRGTGDTEAFF. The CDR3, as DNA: TGTGCCAGCAGCACCGACAGGGGGACCGGGGACACTGAAGCTTTCTTT.